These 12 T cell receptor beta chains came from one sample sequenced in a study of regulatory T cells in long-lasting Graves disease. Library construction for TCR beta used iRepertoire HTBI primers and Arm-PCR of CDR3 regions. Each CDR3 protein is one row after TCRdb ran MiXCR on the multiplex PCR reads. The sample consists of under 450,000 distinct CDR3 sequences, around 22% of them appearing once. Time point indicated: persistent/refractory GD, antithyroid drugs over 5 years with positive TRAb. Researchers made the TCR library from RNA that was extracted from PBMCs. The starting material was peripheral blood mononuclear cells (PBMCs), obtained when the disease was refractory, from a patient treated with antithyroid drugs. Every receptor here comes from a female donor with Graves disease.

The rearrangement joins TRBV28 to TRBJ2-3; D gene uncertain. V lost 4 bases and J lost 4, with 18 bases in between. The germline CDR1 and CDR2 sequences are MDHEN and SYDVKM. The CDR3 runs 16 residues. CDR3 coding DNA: TGTGCCAGCAGTTCCCCCCGTGTGCGAGCGTCAGATACGCAGTATTTT. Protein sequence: CASSSPRVRASDTQYF.

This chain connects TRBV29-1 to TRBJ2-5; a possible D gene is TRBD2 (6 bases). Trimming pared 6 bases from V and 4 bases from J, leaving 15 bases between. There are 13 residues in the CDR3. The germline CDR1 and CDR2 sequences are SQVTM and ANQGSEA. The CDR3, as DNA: TGCAGCGTGAGGGACTCAGGGAGAGAGACCCAGTACTTC. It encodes CSVRDSGRETQYF.

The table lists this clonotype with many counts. CDR3 in amino acids: CASSDPGLAGVYEQYF. The CDR3 DNA is TGTGCCAGCAGTGACCCGGGACTAGCGGGAGTATACGAGCAGTACTTC. V and J are TRBV28 and TRBJ2-7, with 14 bases fitting TRBD2. The germline V gene encodes CDR1 MDHEN and CDR2 SYDVKM. After removal of 5 bases from V and 4 bases from J, the junction contained 7 bases not matched to a gene. This CDR3 spans 16 amino acids.

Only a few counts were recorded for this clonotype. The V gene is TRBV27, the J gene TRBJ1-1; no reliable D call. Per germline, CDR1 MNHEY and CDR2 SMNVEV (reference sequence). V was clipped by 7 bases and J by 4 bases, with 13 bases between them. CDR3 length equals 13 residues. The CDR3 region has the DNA TGTGCCAGCACCCTAGAGGTGGGCACTGAAGCTTTCTTT. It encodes CASTLEVGTEAFF.

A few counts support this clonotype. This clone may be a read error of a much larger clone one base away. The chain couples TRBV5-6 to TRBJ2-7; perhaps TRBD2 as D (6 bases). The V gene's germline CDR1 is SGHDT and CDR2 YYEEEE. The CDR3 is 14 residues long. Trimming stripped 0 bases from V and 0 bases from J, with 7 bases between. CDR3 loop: CASSLGGISYEQYF. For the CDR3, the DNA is TGTGCCAGCAGCTTGGGCGGGATCTCCTACGAGCAGTACTTC.

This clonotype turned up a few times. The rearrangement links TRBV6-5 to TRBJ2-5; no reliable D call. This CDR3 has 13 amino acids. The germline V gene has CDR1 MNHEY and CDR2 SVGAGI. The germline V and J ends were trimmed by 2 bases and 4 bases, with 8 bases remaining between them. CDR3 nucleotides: TGTGCCAGCAGTTACGGCCCCATAGAGACCCAGTACTTC. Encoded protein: CASSYGPIETQYF.

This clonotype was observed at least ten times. The CDR3 loop is CATSRGSGQVFGYTF. CDR3 DNA sequence: TGTGCCACCAGCAGAGGGTCGGGACAGGTATTTGGCTACACCTTC. The rearrangement links TRBV15 to TRBJ1-2; TRBD1 matches 8 bases. The V gene's germline CDR1 is LNHNV and CDR2 YYDKDF (reference sequence). After removal of 1 base from V and 7 bases from J, the junction contained 8 bases not matched to a gene. The CDR3 extends over 15 amino acids.

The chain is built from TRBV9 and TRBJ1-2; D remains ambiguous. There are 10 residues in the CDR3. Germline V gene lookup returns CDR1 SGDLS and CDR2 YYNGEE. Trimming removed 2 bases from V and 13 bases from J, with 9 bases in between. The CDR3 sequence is CASSVSRVTF. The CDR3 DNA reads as TGTGCCAGCAGCGTCAGTAGGGTCACCTTC.

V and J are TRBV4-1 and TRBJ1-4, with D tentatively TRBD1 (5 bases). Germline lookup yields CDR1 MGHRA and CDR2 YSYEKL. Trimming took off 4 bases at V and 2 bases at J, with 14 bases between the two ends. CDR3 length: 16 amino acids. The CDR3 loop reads CASSPVGRVTNEKLFF. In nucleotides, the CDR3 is TGCGCCAGCAGCCCAGTGGGCAGGGTCACTAATGAAAAACTGTTTTTT.

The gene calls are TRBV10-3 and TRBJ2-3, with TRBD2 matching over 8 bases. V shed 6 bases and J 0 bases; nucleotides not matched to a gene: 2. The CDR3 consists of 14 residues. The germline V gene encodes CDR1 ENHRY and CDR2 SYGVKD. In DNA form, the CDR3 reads TGTGCCATCAGGCGGGAGGTTAGCACAGATACGCAGTATTTT. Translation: CAIRREVSTDTQYF.

This CDR3 reads CASSPSGQPYGYTF. In nucleotides, the CDR3 is TGTGCCAGCAGCCCGAGTGGACAGCCCTATGGCTACACCTTC. This rearrangement joins TRBV12-3 or TRBV12-4 to TRBJ1-2, with D perhaps matching TRBD1 (6 bases). V dropped 6 bases and J dropped 4 bases, with 15 bases sitting between them. This CDR3 has 14 amino acids.

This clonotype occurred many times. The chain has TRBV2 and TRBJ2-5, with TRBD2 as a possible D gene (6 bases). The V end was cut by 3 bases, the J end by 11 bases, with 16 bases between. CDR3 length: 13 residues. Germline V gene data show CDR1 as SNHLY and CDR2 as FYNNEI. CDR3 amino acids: CASSDLQGGLQYF. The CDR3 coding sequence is TGTGCCAGCAGTGATTTGCAGGGAGGTCTACAGTACTTC.